A single TCR beta chain is shown here with its context. Germline loops: CDR1 MNHEY, CDR2 SVGAGI. Trimming at V came to 8 bases and at J to 4 bases, leaving 9 bases not matched to a gene. The CDR3 covers 14 residues. Methods used by the authors: Reference gene primers were amplified, and this amplification served to estimate nucleated cell counts. Libraries were prepared by immunoSEQ multiplex PCR; TCRdb keeps only in-frame clonotypes and omits some of them. The DNA was the basis for D and trimming; V, J and clone size are from that table. The data hold under 250,000 clones, with around four fifths observed a single time. This record comes from a study of blood T cell repertoires in COVID-19.

The chain has TRBV6-5 and TRBJ1-2; 8 bases map to TRBD1. Sequencing was performed on peripheral blood. This clonotype was obtained from a woman aged 55-75 years with active or convalescent COVID-19. CDR3 coding DNA: TGTGCCAGCGCGCACAGGGGGGAGGGCTATGGCTACACCTTC. Its protein product is CASAHRGEGYGYTF.